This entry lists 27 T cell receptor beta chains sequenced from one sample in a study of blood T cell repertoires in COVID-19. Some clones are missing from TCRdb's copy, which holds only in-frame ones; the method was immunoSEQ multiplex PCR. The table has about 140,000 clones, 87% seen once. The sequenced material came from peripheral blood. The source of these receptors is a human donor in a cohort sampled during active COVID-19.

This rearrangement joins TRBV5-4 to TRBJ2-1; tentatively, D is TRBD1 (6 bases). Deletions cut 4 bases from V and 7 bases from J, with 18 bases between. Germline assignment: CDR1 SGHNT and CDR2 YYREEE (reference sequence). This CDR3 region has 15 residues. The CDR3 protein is CASSATGNPLNEQFF. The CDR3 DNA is TGTGCCAGCAGCGCAACAGGGAATCCCTTAAATGAGCAGTTCTTC.

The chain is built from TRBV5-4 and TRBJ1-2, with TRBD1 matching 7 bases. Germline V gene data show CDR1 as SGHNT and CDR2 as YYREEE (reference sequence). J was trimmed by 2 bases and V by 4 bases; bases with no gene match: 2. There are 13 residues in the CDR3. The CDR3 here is CASSPTGNYGYTF. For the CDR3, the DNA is TGTGCCAGCAGCCCGACAGGGAACTATGGCTACACCTTC.

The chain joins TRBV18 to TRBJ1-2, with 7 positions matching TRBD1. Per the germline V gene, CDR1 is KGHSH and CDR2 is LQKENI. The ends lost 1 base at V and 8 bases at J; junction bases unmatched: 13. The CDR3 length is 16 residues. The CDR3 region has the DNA TGTGCCAGCTCACCACAGGGGGAACAGGGGCCAAGAGGCTACACCTTC. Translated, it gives CASSPQGEQGPRGYTF.

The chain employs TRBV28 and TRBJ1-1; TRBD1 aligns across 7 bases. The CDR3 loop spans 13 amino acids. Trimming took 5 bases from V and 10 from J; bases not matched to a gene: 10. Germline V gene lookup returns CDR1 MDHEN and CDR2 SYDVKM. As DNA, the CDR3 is TGTGCCAGCAGTCGCCCGGGACAGCCTGTAGCTTTCTTT. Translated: CASSRPGQPVAFF.

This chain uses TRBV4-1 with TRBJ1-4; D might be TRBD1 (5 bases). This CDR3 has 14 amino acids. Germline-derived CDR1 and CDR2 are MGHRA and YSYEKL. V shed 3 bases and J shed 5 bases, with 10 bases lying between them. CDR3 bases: TGCGCCAGCAGCCAGCGGTCAGGGAATGAAAAACTGTTTTTT. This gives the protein CASSQRSGNEKLFF.

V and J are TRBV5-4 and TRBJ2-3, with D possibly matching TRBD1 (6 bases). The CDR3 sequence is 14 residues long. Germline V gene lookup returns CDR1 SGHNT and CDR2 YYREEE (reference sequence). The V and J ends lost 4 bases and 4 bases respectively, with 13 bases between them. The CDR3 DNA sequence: TGTGCCAGCAGCCCTAAAAACAGGGCAGATACGCAGTATTTT. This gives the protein CASSPKNRADTQYF.

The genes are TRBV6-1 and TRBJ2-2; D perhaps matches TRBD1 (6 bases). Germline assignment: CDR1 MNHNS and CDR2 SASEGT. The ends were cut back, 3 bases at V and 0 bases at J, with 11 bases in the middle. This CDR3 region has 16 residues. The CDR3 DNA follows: TGTGCCAGCAGTGAGCAGGGGCGATCGAACACCGGGGAGCTGTTTTTT. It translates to CASSEQGRSNTGELFF.

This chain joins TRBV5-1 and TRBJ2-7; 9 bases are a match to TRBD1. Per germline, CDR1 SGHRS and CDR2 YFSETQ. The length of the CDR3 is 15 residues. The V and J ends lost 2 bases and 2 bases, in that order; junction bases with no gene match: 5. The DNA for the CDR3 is TGCGCCAGCAGCTTTGGGACAGGGTTAGCCTACGAGCAGTACTTC. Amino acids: CASSFGTGLAYEQYF.

CDR3 DNA sequence: TGTGCCAGCAGCTCATGGACAGGAGGCTACACCTTC. It codes for CASSSWTGGYTF. The rearrangement joins TRBV7-9 to TRBJ1-2; 7 bases map to TRBD1. CDR1 is SEHNR, CDR2 FQNEAQ, per germline (reference sequence). CDR3 length: 12 amino acids. With 4 bases clipped from V and 8 bases from J, the junction kept 4 bases outside the gene matches. Full variable domain (outside the CDR3, taken from reference TRBV7-9 and TRBJ1-2): DTGVSQNPRHKITKRGQNVTFRCDPISEHNRLYWYRQTLGQGPEFLTYFQNEAQLEKSRLLSDRFSAERPKGSFSTLEIQRTEQGDSAMYLCASSSWTGGYTFGSGTRLTVV.

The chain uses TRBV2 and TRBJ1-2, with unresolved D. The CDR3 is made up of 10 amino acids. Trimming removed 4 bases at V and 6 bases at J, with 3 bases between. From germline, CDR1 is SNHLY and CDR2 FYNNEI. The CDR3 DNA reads TGTGCCAGCAGTGGTAATGGCTACACCTTC. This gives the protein CASSGNGYTF. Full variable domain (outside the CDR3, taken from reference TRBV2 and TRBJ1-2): EPEVTQTPSHQVTQMGQEVILRCVPISNHLYFYWYRQILGQKVEFLVSFYNNEISEKSEIFDDQFSVERPDGSNFTLKIRSTKLEDSAMYFCASSGNGYTFGSGTRLTVV.

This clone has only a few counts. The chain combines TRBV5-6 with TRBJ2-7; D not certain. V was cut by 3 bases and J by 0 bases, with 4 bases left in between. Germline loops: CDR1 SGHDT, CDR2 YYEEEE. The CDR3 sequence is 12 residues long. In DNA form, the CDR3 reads TGTGCCAGCAGCTCGAGCTCCTACGAGCAGTACTTC. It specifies CASSSSSYEQYF.

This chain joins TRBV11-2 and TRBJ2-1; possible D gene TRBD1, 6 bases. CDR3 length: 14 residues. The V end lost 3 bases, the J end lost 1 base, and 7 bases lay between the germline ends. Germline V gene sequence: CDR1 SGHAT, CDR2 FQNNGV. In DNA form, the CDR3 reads TGTGCCAGCAGCTTTAGGGGGTCCTACAATGAGCAGTTCTTC. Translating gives CASSFRGSYNEQFF.

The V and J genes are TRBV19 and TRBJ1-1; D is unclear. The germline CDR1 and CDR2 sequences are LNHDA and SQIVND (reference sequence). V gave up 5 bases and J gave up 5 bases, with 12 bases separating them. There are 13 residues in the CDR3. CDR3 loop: CASSPPPGTEAFF. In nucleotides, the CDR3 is TGTGCCAGTAGTCCCCCACCGGGTACTGAAGCTTTCTTT. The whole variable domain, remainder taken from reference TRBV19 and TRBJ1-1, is DGGITQSPKYLFRKEGQNVTLSCEQNLNHDAMYWYRQDPGQGLRLIYYSQIVNDFQKGDIAEGYSVSREKKESFPLTVTSAQKNPTAFYLCASSPPPGTEAFFGQGTRLTVV.

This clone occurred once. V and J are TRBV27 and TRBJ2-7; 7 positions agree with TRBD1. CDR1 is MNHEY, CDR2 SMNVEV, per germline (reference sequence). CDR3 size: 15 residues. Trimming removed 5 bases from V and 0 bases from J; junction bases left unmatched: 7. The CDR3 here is CASSHGQALSYEQYF. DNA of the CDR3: TGTGCCAGCAGTCATGGACAGGCCCTCTCCTACGAGCAGTACTTC.

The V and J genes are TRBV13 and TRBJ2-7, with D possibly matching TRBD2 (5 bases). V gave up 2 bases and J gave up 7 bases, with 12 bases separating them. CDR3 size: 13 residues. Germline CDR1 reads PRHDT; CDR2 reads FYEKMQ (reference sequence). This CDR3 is CASSLSGLEEQYF. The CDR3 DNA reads TGTGCCAGCAGCTTAAGCGGCCTGGAAGAGCAGTACTTC.

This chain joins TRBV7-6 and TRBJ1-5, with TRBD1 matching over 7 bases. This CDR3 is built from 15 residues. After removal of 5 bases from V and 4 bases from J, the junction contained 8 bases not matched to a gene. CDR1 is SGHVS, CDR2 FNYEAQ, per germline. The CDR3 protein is CASSPATGSNQPQHF. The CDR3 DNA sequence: TGTGCCAGCAGCCCGGCGACAGGGAGTAATCAGCCCCAGCATTTT.

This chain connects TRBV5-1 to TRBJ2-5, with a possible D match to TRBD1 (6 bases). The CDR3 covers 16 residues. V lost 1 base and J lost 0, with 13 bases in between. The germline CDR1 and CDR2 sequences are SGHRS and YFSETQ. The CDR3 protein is CASSLKGTSNQETQYF. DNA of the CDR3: TGCGCCAGCAGCTTGAAGGGGACAAGTAACCAAGAGACCCAGTACTTC.

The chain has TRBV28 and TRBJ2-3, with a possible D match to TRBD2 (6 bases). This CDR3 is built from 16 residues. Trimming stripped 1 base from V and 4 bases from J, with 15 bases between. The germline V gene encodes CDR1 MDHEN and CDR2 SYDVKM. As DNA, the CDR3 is TGTGCCAGCAGTTTATTATGGCAGGGAGGTGCAGATACGCAGTATTTT. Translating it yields CASSLLWQGGADTQYF.

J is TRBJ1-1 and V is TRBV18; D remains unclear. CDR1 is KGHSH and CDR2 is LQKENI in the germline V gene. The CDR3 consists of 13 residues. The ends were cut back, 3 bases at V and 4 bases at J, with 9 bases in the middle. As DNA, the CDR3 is TGTGCCAGCTCACCGGGCTCGGCCACTGAAGCTTTCTTT. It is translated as CASSPGSATEAFF.

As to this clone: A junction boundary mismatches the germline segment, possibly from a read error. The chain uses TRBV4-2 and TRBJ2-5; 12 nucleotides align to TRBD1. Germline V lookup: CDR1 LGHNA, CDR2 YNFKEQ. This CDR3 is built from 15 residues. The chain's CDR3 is CASRQGTGGLETQYF. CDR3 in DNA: TGTGCCAGCAGACAAGGGACAGGGGGCTTAGAGACCCAGTACTTC.

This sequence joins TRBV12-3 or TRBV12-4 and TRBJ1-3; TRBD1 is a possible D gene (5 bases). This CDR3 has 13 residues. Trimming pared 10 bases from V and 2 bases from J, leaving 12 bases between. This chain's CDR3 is CATSQGTGNTIYF. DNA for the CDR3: TGTGCCACATCGCAGGGCACTGGAAACACCATATATTTT.

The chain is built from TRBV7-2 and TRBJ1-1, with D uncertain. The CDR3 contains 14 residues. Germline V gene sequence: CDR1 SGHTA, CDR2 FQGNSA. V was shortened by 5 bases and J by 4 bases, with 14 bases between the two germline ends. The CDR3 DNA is TGTGCCAGCAGCCCCGATTTACAGTTCACTGAAGCTTTCTTT. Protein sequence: CASSPDLQFTEAFF. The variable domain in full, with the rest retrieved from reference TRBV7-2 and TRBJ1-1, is GAGVSQSPSNKVTEKGKDVELRCDPISGHTALYWYRQSLGQGLEFLIYFQGNSAPDKSGLPSDRFSAERTGGSVSTLTIQRTQQEDSAVYLCASSPDLQFTEAFFGQGTRLTVV.

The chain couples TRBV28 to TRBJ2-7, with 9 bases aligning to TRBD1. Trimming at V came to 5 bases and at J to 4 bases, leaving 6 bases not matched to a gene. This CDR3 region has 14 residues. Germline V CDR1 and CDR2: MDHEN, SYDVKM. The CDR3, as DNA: TGTGCCAGCAGTGCCGGGACAGGGATATACGAGCAGTACTTC. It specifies CASSAGTGIYEQYF.

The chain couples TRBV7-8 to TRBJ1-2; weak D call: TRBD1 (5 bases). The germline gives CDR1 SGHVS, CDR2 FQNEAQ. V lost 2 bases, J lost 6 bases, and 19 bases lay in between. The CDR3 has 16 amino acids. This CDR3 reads CASSLSLRQMGNGYTF. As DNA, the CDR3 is TGTGCCAGCAGCTTATCACTTCGACAGATGGGGAATGGCTACACCTTC. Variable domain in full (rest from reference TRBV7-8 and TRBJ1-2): GAGVSQSPRYKVAKRGQDVALRCDPISGHVSLFWYQQALGQGPEFLTYFQNEAQLDKSGLPSDRFFAERPEGSVSTLKIQRTQQEDSAVYLCASSLSLRQMGNGYTFGSGTRLTVV.

CDR3 amino acids: CAWSVTRTSGGPNEQFF. CDR3 nucleotide sequence: TGTGCCTGGAGTGTTACTAGGACTAGCGGGGGGCCGAATGAGCAGTTCTTC. This chain links TRBV30 with TRBJ2-1; 14 nucleotides agree with TRBD2. Germline loops: CDR1 GTSNPN, CDR2 SVGIG (reference sequence). After removal of 0 bases from V and 7 bases from J, the junction contained 8 bases not matched to a gene. There are 17 residues in the CDR3.

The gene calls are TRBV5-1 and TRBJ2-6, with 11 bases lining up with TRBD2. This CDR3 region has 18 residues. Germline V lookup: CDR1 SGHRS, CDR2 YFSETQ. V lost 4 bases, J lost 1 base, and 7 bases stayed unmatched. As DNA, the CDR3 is TGCGCCAGCAGCGGCGGACTAGCGGGTCCTTCTGGGGCCAACGTCCTGACTTTC. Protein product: CASSGGLAGPSGANVLTF.

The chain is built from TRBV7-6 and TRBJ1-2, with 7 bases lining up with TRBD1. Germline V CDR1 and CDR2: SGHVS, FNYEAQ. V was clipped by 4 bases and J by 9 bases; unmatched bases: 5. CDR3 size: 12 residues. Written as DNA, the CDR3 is TGTGCCAGCAGCTCCCCGGGACAGAGCTACACCTTC. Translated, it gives CASSSPGQSYTF.